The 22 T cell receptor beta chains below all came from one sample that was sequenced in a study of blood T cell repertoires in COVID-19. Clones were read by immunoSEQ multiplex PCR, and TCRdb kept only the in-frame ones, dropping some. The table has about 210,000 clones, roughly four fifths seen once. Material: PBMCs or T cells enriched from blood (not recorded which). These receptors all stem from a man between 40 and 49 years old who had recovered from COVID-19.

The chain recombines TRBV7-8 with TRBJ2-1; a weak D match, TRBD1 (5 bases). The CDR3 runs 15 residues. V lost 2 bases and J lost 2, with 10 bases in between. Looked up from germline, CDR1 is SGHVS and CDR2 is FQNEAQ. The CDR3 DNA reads TGTGCCAGCAGCTTAATGGGGCTAACCTACAATGAGCAGTTCTTC. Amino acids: CASSLMGLTYNEQFF.

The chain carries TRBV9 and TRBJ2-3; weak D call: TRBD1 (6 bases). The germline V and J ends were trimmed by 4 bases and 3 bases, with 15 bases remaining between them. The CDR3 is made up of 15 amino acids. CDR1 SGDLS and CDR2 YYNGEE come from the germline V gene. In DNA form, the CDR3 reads TGTGCCAGCAGCACGACAGGTTACGGGACAGATACGCAGTATTTT. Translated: CASSTTGYGTDTQYF.

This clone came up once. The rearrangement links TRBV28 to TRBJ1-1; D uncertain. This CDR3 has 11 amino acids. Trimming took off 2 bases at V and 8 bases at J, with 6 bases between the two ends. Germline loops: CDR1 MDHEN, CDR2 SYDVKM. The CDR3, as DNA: TGTGCCAGCAGTTTACAGCGAGAAGCTTTCTTT. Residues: CASSLQREAFF.

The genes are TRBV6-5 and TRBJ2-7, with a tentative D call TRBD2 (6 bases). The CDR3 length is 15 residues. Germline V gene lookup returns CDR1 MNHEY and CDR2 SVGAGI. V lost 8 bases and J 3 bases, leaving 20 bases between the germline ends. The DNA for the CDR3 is TGTGCCAGCTCCCCCACGGGACGGGGAGGCTACGAGCAGTACTTC. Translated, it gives CASSPTGRGGYEQYF.

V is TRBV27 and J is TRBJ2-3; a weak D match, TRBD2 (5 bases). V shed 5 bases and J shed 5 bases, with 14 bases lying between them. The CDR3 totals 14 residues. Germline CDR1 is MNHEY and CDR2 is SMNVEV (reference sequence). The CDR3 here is CASSVDSLQDTQYF. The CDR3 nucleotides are TGTGCCAGCAGTGTGGACTCCTTGCAAGATACGCAGTATTTT.

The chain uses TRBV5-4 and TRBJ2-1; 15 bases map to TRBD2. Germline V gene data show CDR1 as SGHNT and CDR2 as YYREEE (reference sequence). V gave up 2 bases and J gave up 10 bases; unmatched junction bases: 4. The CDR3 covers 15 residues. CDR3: CASSFRTSGREEQFF. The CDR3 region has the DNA TGTGCCAGCAGCTTTAGGACTAGCGGGAGGGAAGAGCAGTTCTTC.

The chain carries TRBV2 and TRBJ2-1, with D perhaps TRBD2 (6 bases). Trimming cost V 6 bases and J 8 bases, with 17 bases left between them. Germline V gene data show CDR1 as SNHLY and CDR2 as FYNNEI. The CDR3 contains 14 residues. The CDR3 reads CASRRRVVADEQFF. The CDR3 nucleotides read TGTGCCAGCAGGAGACGGGTGGTAGCGGATGAGCAGTTCTTC.

CDR3 nucleotides: TGTGCCAGCAGCCAAACGGGAGTCGGCGAGCAGTACTTC. This sequence encodes CASSQTGVGEQYF. The rearrangement links TRBV3-1 (or the pseudogene TRBV3-2) to TRBJ2-7; D is possibly TRBD2 (6 bases). The V end lost 2 bases, the J end lost 6 bases, and 11 bases lay between the germline ends. This CDR3 spans 13 amino acids. Germline V gene sequence: CDR1 LGHDT, CDR2 YNNKEL (reference sequence).

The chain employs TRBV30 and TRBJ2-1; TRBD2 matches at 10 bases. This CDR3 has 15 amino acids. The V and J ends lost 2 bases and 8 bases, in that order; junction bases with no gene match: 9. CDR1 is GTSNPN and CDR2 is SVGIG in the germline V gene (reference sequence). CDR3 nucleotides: TGTGCCTGGAGTCCTAGCGGGGGCCACGGGGATGAGCAGTTCTTC. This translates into CAWSPSGGHGDEQFF. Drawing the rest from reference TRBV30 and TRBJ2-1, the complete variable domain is SQTIHQWPATLVQPVGSPLSLECTVEGTSNPNLYWYRQAAGRGLQLLFYSVGIGQISSEVPQNLSASRPQDRQFILSSKKLLLSDSGFYLCAWSPSGGHGDEQFFGPGTRLTVL.

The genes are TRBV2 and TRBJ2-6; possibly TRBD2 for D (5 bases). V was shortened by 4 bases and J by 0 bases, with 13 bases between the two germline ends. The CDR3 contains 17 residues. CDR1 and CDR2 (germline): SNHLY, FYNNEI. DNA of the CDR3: TGTGCCAGCAGTGCCCGGGGAATCGTCTCTGGGGCCAACGTCCTGACTTTC. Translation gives CASSARGIVSGANVLTF.

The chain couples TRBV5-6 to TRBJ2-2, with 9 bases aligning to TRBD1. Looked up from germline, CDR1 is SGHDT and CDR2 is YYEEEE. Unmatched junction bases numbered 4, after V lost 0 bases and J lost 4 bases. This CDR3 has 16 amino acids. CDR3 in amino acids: CASSLDRGLVTGELFF. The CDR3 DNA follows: TGTGCCAGCAGCTTGGACAGGGGGCTTGTCACCGGGGAGCTGTTTTTT.

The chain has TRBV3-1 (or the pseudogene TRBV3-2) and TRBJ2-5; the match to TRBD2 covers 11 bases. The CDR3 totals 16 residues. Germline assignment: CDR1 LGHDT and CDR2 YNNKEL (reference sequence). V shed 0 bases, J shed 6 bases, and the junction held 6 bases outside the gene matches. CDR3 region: CASSQELAGVGKTQYF. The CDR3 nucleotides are TGTGCCAGCAGCCAAGAACTAGCGGGAGTTGGAAAGACCCAGTACTTC.

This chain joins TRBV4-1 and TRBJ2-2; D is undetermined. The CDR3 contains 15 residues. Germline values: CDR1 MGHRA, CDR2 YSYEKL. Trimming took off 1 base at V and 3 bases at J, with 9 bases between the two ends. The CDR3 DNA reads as TGCGCCAGCAGCCAAGTCGCTACAGACACCGGGGAGCTGTTTTTT. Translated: CASSQVATDTGELFF.

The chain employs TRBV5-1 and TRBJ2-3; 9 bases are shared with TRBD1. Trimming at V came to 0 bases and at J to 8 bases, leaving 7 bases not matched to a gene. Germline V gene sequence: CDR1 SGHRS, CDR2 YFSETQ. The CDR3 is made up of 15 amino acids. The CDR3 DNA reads TGCGCCAGCAGCTTGGTACAGGGGGCTCGGGGTACGCAGTATTTT. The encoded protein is CASSLVQGARGTQYF.

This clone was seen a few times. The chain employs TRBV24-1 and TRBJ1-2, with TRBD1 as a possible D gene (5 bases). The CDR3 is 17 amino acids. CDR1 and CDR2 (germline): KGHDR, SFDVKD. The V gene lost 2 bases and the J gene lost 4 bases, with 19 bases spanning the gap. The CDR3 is CATSDSLGDLGFYGYTF. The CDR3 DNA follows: TGTGCCACCAGTGATTCCCTCGGGGACTTGGGCTTCTATGGCTACACCTTC.

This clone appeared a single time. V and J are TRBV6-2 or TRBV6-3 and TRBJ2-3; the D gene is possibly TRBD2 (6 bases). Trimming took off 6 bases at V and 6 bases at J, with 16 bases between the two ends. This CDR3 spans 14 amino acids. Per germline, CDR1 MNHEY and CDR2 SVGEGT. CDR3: CASSGTHRTDTQYF. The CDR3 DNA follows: TGTGCCAGCAGCGGGACTCACCGTACGGATACGCAGTATTTT.

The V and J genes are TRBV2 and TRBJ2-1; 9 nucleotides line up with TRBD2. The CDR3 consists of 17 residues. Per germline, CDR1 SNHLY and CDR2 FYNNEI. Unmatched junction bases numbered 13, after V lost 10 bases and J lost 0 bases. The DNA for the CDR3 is TGTGCCATCCCCTTGGGGGCTAGCGGGAACTCCTACAATGAGCAGTTCTTC. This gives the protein CAIPLGASGNSYNEQFF. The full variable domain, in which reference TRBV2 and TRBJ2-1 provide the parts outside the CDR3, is EPEVTQTPSHQVTQMGQEVILRCVPISNHLYFYWYRQILGQKVEFLVSFYNNEISEKSEIFDDQFSVERPDGSNFTLKIRSTKLEDSAMYFCAIPLGASGNSYNEQFFGPGTRLTVL.

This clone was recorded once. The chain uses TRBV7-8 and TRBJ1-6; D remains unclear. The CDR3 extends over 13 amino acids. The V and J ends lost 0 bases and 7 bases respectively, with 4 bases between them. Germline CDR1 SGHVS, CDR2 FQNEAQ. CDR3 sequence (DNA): TGTGCCAGCAGCTTAGCCCTGAATTCACCCCTCCACTTT. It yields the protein CASSLALNSPLHF. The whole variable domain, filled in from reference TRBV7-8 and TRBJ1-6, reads GAGVSQSPRYKVAKRGQDVALRCDPISGHVSLFWYQQALGQGPEFLTYFQNEAQLDKSGLPSDRFFAERPEGSVSTLKIQRTQQEDSAVYLCASSLALNSPLHFGNGTRLTVT.

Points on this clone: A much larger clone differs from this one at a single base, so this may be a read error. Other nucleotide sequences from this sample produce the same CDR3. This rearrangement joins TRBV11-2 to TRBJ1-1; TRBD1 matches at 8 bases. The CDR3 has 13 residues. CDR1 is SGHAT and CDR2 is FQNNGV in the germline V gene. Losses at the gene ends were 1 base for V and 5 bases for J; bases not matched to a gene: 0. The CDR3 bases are TGTGCCAGCAGCTTAGGACAGGGGACTGAAGCTTTCTTT. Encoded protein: CASSLGQGTEAFF.

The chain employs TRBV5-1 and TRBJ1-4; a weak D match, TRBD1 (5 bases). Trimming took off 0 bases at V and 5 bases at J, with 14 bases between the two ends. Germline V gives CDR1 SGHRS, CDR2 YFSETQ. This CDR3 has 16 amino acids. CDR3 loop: CASSLVSGAGNEKLFF. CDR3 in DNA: TGCGCCAGCAGCTTGGTATCGGGCGCAGGGAATGAAAAACTGTTTTTT.

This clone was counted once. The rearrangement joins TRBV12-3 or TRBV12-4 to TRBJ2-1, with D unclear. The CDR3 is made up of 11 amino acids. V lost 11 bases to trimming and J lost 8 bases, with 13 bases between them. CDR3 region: CAAASFDEQFF. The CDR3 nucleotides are TGTGCCGCGGCCTCTTTCGATGAGCAGTTCTTC.

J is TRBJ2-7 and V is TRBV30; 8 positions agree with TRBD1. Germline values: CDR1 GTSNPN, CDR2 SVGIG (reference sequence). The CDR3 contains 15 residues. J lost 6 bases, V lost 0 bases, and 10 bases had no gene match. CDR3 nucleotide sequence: TGTGCCTGGAGTGTCGACCTGACAGGGGCGTTCGAGCAGTACTTC. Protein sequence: CAWSVDLTGAFEQYF.